What follows describes a single T cell receptor beta chain. Its antigen is undetermined. An end of the junction differs from the germline gene, which may be a read error. This CDR3 has 17 residues. The V gene's germline CDR1 is SSHAT and CDR2 FNYEAQ (reference sequence). This record comes from a study of vaccination and CD4 T cells after COVID-19. As for the study in general: Post-COVID samples were collected a median approximately 100 days following diagnosis, spanning 35 to 161.

Scientists ran DNA taken from cultured CD4+ T cells through the Oncomine TCR Beta short-read assay for sequencing. TCRdb re-analysed the PCR reads in MiXCR, keeping a single row per CDR3 protein. The sample carries about 13,000 distinct CDR3 sequences, about four fifths recorded once. Treatment described: roughly ten-day PBMC culture with coronavirus spike peptide pools or control peptides (ViraFEST assay). Positive PCR tests were logged from March through December 2020, ahead of US Alpha, Beta and Delta variants. Sequenced: CD4+ T cells from blood, cultured in vitro. The source is a human donor who had recovered from COVID-19. The gene calls are TRBV7-7 and TRBJ2-5; TRBD1 aligns across 7 bases. DNA for the CDR3: TGTGCTAGCAGCTCCCCCCGCAGGGCAGGGGGTAAAGAGACCCAGTACTTC. Amino acid sequence: CASSSPRRAGGKETQYF.